This entry concerns a single T cell receptor beta chain. A much larger clone lies a single base off, so this may be a read error. This entry belongs to a study of CD8+CD57+ T cells in acquired aplastic anemia. With 3 bases removed from V and 3 bases from J, the gap between germline ends came to 17 bases. The CDR3 runs 16 residues. Germline-derived CDR1 and CDR2 are SGHAT and FQDESV (reference sequence). Genomic DNA served as template for TCR beta VDJ and CDR3 profiling. TCRdb reprocessed the reads with MiXCR, giving one entry per CDR3 protein. The table lists about 200,000 distinct CDR3 sequences, roughly 33% of them singletons, with more than 0.95% in the top ten.

The receptor was derived from a human donor in good health, serving as a control. The chain recombines TRBV11-1 with TRBJ1-1, with D possibly being TRBD1 (5 bases). Sequencing used sorted CD4+, CD8+, or CD8+CD57+ T cells (not recorded which) from PBMCs. The CDR3 here is CASSFGMRGWDTEAFF. The DNA of the CDR3 is TGTGCCAGCAGCTTCGGAATGCGGGGGTGGGACACTGAAGCTTTCTTT.